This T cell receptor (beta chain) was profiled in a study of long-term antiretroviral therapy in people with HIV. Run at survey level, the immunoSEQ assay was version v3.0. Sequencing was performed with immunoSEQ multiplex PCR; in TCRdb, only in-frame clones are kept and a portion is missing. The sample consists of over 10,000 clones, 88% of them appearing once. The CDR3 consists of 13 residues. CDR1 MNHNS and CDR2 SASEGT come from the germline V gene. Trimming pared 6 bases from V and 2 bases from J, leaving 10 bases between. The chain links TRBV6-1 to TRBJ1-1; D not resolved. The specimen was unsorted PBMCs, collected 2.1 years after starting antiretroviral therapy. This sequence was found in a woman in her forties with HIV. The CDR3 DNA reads TGTGCCAGCAGCACCCGGGGAAACACTGAAGCTTTCTTT. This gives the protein CASSTRGNTEAFF.